This T cell receptor (beta chain) came from a study of cytomegalovirus exposure and HLA in healthy donors (dated by TCRdb to about 2017). Notes on the research overall: According to an earlier analysis of a few hundred of the donors, some 180 million T cells yielded roughly 110 million unique TCR beta sequences and approximately 280 Gb of sequence data. Approximately 330 gigabases of sequencing data and around 88 million unique TCR sequences made up an early release that covered roughly 670 HLA-typed donors. Of the 398 genotyped donors, over 65% fell in the genetic ancestry cluster associated with self-reported Caucasian donors. The aim of the study was to test whether cataloging public T cell receptors could identify signatures of past pathogen exposure. The study profiled the T cell repertoires of more than 500 subjects by immunosequencing and related them to cytomegalovirus serostatus. A separate validation cohort of roughly 130 different subjects was used in addition to the 666-subject first cohort. High-throughput TCR immunosequencing, statistical association of individual TCRs with disease status, and machine learning were combined to predict cytomegalovirus infection status. A later analysis re-analyzed previously published TCR beta repertoires from several hundred donors and added high-resolution HLA genotyping to study TCR occurrence patterns. Rather than drawing on any new phenotypic data, the later analysis identified candidate immune exposures from TCR beta sequences and the way those sequences occurred across donors. An earlier analysis of approximately 500 of the donors applied high-throughput TCR beta sequencing to assess whether each TCR beta V gene segment acted as functional or pseudogenic. Donor age, sex, ethnicity and CMV serostatus were compiled together with the repertoire data. Genome-wide SNP genotypes for about 65% of the 666 donors were used in a later genetic analysis, which treated that subset as a discovery cohort. All discovery cohort repertoires had been generated on a single sequencing platform. Class I and class II HLA loci were covered by the typing at four-digit resolution. The number of typed donors differed by locus: about 620-640 for A, B, C, DRB1 and DQB1; some 540 for DQA1; 606 for DPA1; and approximately 450 for DPB1. About five DR-DQ haplotypes were handled as single units for association and clustering because linkage in the cohort was strong. Among under 450 genotyped donors of the cohort, an average of approximately 230,000 unique TCR beta nucleotide sequences were sequenced per donor, roughly 18% of them non-productive.

CDR3 length: 17 amino acids, cysteine to phenylalanine. CDR3 DNA only is kept here, 51 bases in frame from base 1. Library prep was done by the immunoSEQ multiplex PCR assay. The multiplex PCR relied on a mix of 60 forward primers for TCR Vbeta segments and 13 reverse primers for TCR Jbeta segments. The CDR3 region of rearranged TCR beta genes was amplified from genomic DNA by a multiplex PCR assay. The Illumina HiSeq System was used to sequence the amplified TCR beta libraries as 87-base-pair reads. Per the source publication's procedure: A later analysis counted about 80 million unique TCR beta chains across the 700 or so repertoires, and some 12 million of these chains were shared by at least two donors. Raw reads were error-corrected and collapsed into unique sequences with a nearest-neighbor algorithm that merged closely related sequences to remove PCR and sequencing errors. To assign V, D and J gene segments, CDR3 sequences were aligned to IMGT reference sequences. For a sequence to be retained, at least a six-nucleotide match to both a V gene segment and a J gene segment was required. A rearrangement counted as productive if the CDR3 had no stop codons and remained in frame with V and J, and every other rearrangement counted as non-productive. CDR3 was defined by IMGT convention, running from the second conserved V-encoded cysteine to the conserved J-encoded phenylalanine. In an earlier analysis of approximately 500 of the donors, sequences lacking an unambiguous match to a single V gene segment were excluded. In an earlier analysis of some 590 of the donors, a V segment was called functional when productive rearrangements were above 56.7%, and segregating when the standard deviation between donors exceeded 5%. A statistical classification framework was built to diagnose cytomegalovirus status from the catalog of TCR beta chain sequences. A later analysis assigned V and J genes by comparing TCR nucleotide sequences with IMGT/GENE-DB human TR gene sequences. A later analysis assigned CDR3 sequences and most-parsimonious VDJ recombination scenarios with the TCRdist pipeline. In a later analysis, every TCR beta chain was defined by the combination of its CDR3 amino acid sequence and its V-gene family, and reads without a unique V-gene family were dropped. As a way to deal with suspected cross-contamination and a sequencing artifact, a later analysis dropped hundreds of nucleotide sequences that were highly shared and had low generation probability. For each public chain, a later analysis derived a clonal expansion index from normalized ranks of inferred template counts within each repertoire. A later analysis computed generation probabilities with a VDJ recombination model fitted to out-of-frame rearrangements, and checked the results against IGoR. A later analysis scored TCR-TCR, TCR-HLA and TCR-CMV co-occurrence with hypergeometric tests, applying a repertoire-size bias correction to TCR pairs. A later analysis estimated false discovery rates by permuting HLA or CMV assignments 20 times. In a later analysis, co-occurring TCRs were grouped using DBSCAN, and TCRdist sequence similarity was added for clustering within HLA-allele-positive subsets. Repertoires with fewer than 30,000 or more than 120,000 public chains were left out of co-occurrence clustering, as were five repertoires with anomalous nucleotide sharing. Held by TCRdb, this immuneACCESS table contains in-frame sequences only and omits some clones. Under half of the omission traces to an unresolved V gene where checked; the cause of the rest is unknown. That table is the source of V, J and clone size, and D and trimming were worked out from the DNA. Across this sample there are about 160,000 clones, with 80% to 85% seen only once. The ten biggest clones cover around 9% of the sample.

The research as a whole found: When HLA alleles, especially DR and DQ, strongly co-occurred, attributing TCR associations to individual alleles was difficult. In a later analysis, the rate of TCR association differed among HLA loci, with DRB1 alleles having the most associated TCRs and HLA-C alleles having the fewest. It was suggested by the authors that the approach could potentially be generalized to other disease states and immunological phenotypes. A few of the identified cytomegalovirus-associated TCR beta chains were confirmed in vitro to be specific for cytomegalovirus antigens. An earlier analysis of 450 to 750 of the donors showed that most TCR beta V segments appeared in productive rearrangements either about 90% or about 30% of the time, which broadly matched IMGT annotations. The classifier was reported to diagnose cytomegalovirus status with high specificity and sensitivity in both the original cohort and the validation cohort. Because counts were too low, roughly 18 rarely observed V segments, including chromosome 9 orphons, were left out of the earlier analysis of 587 of the donors. HLA typing was unavailable for some donors at each locus, so association tests used only the typed subset. A group of highly shared sequence variants was considered likely to be a technical artifact of the sequencing pipeline. A further reported finding was that TCR beta sequences accurately predicted the HLA-A and HLA-B alleles for most subjects in the first cohort. Linkage disequilibrium might explain the correlated functional status among segregating V segments, but an unknown experimental factor could not be ruled out. The cohort was sequenced for TCR beta chains only, and without alpha or paired-chain data the features that could be detected were limited. The study listed 150 to 200 TCR beta chains as associated with cytomegalovirus. CMV serostatus was the only immune exposure information available for the cohort. Roughly uniform sequencing depth across donors was assumed in presence/absence analyses, although this assumption may not hold. Most TCR sequences were observed very rarely across donors, whereas some public TCRs were present in many individuals. An association between a missense DCLRE1C variant and V-gene and J-gene trimming of TCR beta chains was found in a later genetic analysis and replicated in an independent cohort. Because the 87-base-pair reads could not distinguish some IMGT-functional V segments, including TRBV6-2 and TRBV6-3, those segments were excluded. A later analysis found that most CMV-associated TCR beta chains appeared HLA-restricted, with HLA associations seemingly driven largely by CMV exposure. In a later analysis, HLA-associated TCR beta chains showed more clonal expansion and lower generation probabilities than non-associated chains that were equally common. At a false discovery rate of 0.05, a later analysis linked fewer than 20,000 TCR beta sequences to specific HLA alleles. According to a later genetic analysis, donors in an Asian-associated ancestry cluster had fewer N-insertions in productive TCRs than the approximately 650-donor mean. Several of the top co-occurrence clusters appeared to be linked to parvovirus B19, influenza, CMV and Epstein-Barr virus, according to a later analysis.

The cohort consisted of approximately 670 healthy bone marrow donors. All cohort members were sampled while nominally healthy, although unrecorded immune exposures were likely present. The donor was CMV seropositive and belonged to the group of 250 to 300 seropositive cohort members. Every donor gave a peripheral blood sample, and the peripheral blood mononuclear cells from that sample were used for TCR beta sequencing. Genomic DNA extraction from the blood cell samples was performed with the Qiagen DNeasy Blood Extraction Kit. Concerning this clone itself: Its antigen is still unknown. Per-base qualities were not stored, and no clone one base away is much larger.

The TCR originated in a male donor in good health and CMV-seropositive. Sequencing was performed on PBMCs. The rearrangement joined TRBV21-1 to TRBJ1-2. TRBV21-1 is a documented pseudogene. This receptor has the CDR3 CASSKKWGGGRGSGYTF. The DNA reads as follows: TGTGCCAGCAGCAAAAAATGGGGTGGCGGGCGCGGGAGCGGCTACACCTTC.